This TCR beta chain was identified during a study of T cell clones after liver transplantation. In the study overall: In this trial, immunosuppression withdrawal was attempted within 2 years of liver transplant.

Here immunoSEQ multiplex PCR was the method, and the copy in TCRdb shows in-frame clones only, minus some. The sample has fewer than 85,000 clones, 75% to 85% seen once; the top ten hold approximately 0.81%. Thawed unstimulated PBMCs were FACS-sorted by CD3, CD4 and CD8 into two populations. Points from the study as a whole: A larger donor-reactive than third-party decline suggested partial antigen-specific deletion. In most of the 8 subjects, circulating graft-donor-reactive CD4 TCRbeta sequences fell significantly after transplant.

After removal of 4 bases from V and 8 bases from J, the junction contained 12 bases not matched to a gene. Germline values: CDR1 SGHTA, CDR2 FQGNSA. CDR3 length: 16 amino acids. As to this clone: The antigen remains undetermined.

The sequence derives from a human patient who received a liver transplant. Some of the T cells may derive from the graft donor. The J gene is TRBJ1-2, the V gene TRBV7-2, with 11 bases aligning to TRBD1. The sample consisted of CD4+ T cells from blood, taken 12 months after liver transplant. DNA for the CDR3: TGTGCCAGCAGCTCGCTGGACAGGGGGCTGGTCTGGGGCTACACCTTC. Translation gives CASSSLDRGLVWGYTF.